A single sample gave rise to the 6 T cell receptor beta chains below, sequenced in a study of OX40 agonist ivuxolimab in advanced cancers. Sequenced by immunoSEQ multiplex PCR; TCRdb stores in-frame clones only, minus some. The repertoire includes 30,000 to 40,000 clones, 70% to 90% of them detected once, and 20% to 30% sits in the top ten. Sequences were derived from CD4+ or CD8+ T cells sorted from blood, sampled in a trial of the OX40 agonist ivuxolimab. The receptor set was obtained from an adult with an advanced solid tumor such as melanoma, head and neck, liver or kidney cancer.

The V call is TRBV19, the J call TRBJ1-5, with D possibly matching TRBD1 (6 bases). Between the trimmed V and J ends, which lost 6 bases and 2 bases, there was a span of 8 bases. Germline-derived CDR1 and CDR2 are LNHDA and SQIVND (reference sequence). This CDR3 contains 13 residues. DNA of the CDR3: TGTGCCAGTAGAAGACAGGGCAATCAGCCCCAGCATTTT. It codes for CASRRQGNQPQHF. Full variable domain (missing parts from reference TRBV19 and TRBJ1-5): DGGITQSPKYLFRKEGQNVTLSCEQNLNHDAMYWYRQDPGQGLRLIYYSQIVNDFQKGDIAEGYSVSREKKESFPLTVTSAQKNPTAFYLCASRRQGNQPQHFGDGTRLSIL.

This rearrangement joins TRBV11-2 to TRBJ2-7, with TRBD1 identical over 9 bases. The CDR3 has 16 residues. Germline V gene sequence: CDR1 SGHAT, CDR2 FQNNGV. Trimming at V came to 2 bases and at J to 4 bases, leaving 9 bases not matched to a gene. As DNA, the CDR3 is TGTGCCAGCAGCTTAACCCCCGGGACAGGGAGGTACGAGCAGTACTTC. This gives the protein CASSLTPGTGRYEQYF.

V and J are TRBV5-6 and TRBJ1-1; the D is unclear. V gave up 5 bases and J gave up 2 bases, with 10 bases separating them. Germline V gene lookup returns CDR1 SGHDT and CDR2 YYEEEE. There are 13 residues in the CDR3. The CDR3 spells CASSTTPNTEAFF. For the CDR3, the DNA is TGTGCCAGCAGTACGACACCCAACACTGAAGCTTTCTTT.

The CDR3 nucleotides read TGTGCCACCAGCAGAGATCTGGGGCCCTACAATGAGCAGTTCTTC. This encodes CATSRDLGPYNEQFF. This chain joins TRBV15 and TRBJ2-1; tentative D call: TRBD1 (5 bases). The CDR3 is 15 residues long. Germline V lookup: CDR1 LNHNV, CDR2 YYDKDF (reference sequence). V lost 0 bases, J lost 2 bases, and 8 bases lay in between.

The V call is TRBV4-1, the J call TRBJ2-1; 8 positions agree with TRBD2. CDR1 and CDR2 from the germline V gene are MGHRA and YSYEKL. The V gene end was trimmed by 0 bases and the J gene end by 7 bases; junction bases not matched to a gene: 5. The CDR3 spans 15 residues. CDR3 nucleotide sequence: TGCGCCAGCAGCCAAGATGGGCGGGAGGAGAATGAGCAGTTCTTC. Its translation: CASSQDGREENEQFF.

V and J are TRBV5-6 and TRBJ2-4; no reliable D call. The CDR3 has 15 residues. Per the germline V gene, CDR1 is SGHDT and CDR2 is YYEEEE. The germline V and J ends were trimmed by 2 bases and 1 base, with 10 bases remaining between them. The CDR3 bases are TGTGCCAGCAGCTTTCTCGAAGGGGCCAAAAACATTCAGTACTTC. Its protein product is CASSFLEGAKNIQYF.